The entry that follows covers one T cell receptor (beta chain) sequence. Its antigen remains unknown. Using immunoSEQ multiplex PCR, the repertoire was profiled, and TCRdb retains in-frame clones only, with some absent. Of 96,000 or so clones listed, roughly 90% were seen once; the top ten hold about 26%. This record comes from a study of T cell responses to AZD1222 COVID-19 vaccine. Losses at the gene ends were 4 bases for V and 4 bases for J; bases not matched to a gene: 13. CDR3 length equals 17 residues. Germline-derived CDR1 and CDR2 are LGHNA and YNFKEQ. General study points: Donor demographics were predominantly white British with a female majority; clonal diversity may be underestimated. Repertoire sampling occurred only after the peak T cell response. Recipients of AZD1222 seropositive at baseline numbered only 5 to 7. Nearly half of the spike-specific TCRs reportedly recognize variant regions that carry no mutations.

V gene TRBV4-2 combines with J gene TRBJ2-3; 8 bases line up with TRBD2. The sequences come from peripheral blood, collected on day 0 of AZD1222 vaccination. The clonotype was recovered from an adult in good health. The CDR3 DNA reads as TGTGCCAGCAGCCTTGCCAGGGGACTAGGCGGGCCAGATACGCAGTATTTT. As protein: CASSLARGLGGPDTQYF.